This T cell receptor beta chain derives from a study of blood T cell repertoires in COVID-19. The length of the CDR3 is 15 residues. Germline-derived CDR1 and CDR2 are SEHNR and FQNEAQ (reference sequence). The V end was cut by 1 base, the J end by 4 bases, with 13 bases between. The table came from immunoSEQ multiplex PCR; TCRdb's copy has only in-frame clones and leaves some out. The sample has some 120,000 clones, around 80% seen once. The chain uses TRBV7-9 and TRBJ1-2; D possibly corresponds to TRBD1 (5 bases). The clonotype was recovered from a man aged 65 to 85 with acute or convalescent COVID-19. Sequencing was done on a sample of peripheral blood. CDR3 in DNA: TGTGCCAGCAGCTTAGGGACGCACAGGATCTATGGCTACACCTTC. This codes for CASSLGTHRIYGYTF.